These T cell receptor beta chains were read from a single sample in a study of shared clonotypes between healthy human individuals. Using immunoSEQ multiplex PCR, the repertoire was profiled, and TCRdb retains in-frame clones only, with some absent. The data show millions of clones, around 93% seen once. Specimen: naive CD8+ T cells from PBMCs. Receptors were obtained from a man aged 18-30 years in good health. Some clones in this sample may be carry-over from other donors' samples. Both conserved end residues are part of each CDR3. D genes are given only for firm matches. A row's size may be missing; if present it is once, few, many or a size class.

D	size	V	J	CDR3	DNA
NA	once	TRBV6-1	TRBJ2-7	CASSEYTGISYEQYF	TGTGCCAGCAGTGAATATACGGGAATCTCCTACGAGCAGTACTTC
NA	NA	TRBV11-2	TRBJ1-5	CASSLLGASNQPQHF	TGTGCCAGCAGCTTATTGGGGGCGAGCAATCAGCCCCAGCATTTT
NA	NA	TRBV9	TRBJ2-7	CASSPSTGKYEQYF	TGTGCCAGCAGCCCCAGTACAGGGAAATACGAGCAGTACTTC
TRBD2	NA	TRBV19	TRBJ2-7	CASKAGRGGGYEQYF	TGTGCCAGTAAGGCGGGAAGAGGCGGGGGGTACGAGCAGTACTTC
NA	NA	TRBV19	TRBJ1-2	CASRTLQGPNYGYTF	TGTGCCAGTCGTACTTTACAGGGACCTAACTATGGCTACACCTTC
NA	NA	TRBV14	TRBJ2-7	CASSQGRVGGNYEQYF	TGTGCCAGCAGCCAAGGAAGGGTAGGTGGGAACTACGAGCAGTACTTC
NA	NA	TRBV28	TRBJ2-7	CASSFTVRQRTYEQYF	TGTGCCAGCAGTTTCACGGTGCGACAGCGAACCTACGAGCAGTACTTC
NA	NA	TRBV11-2	TRBJ1-2	CASTGQGNSHIYGYTF	TGTGCCAGCACCGGCCAGGGGAATTCTCATATCTATGGCTACACCTTC
NA	NA	TRBV15	TRBJ2-7	CATSRVIVSLDEQYF	TGTGCCACCAGCAGAGTGATTGTTAGCCTAGACGAGCAGTACTTC
NA	NA	TRBV11-2	TRBJ2-3	CASSLVRSDTQYF	TGTGCCAGCAGCTTAGTGCGATCAGATACGCAGTATTTT